This T cell receptor (beta chain) was profiled in a study of cytotoxic CD8 clonotypes in ibrutinib-treated CLL. Study outcomes and limitations: Clonality correlated strongly with circulating CD8+ T cells and exceeded age-matched healthy donors at baseline.

Trimming at V came to 4 bases and at J to 5 bases, leaving 7 bases not matched to a gene. Germline CDR1 SGHVS, CDR2 FNYEAQ. CDR3 size: 16 residues. TCR beta library input comprised roughly 2.2 micrograms of genomic DNA from cryopreserved PBMCs. A word on this clone: Its specificity is not known.

Targeted sequencing depth ranged from 1 in 200,000 to 1 in 1 million T cells. Measured with immunoSEQ multiplex PCR; TCRdb has only the in-frame clones, and not every one. The table has a few hundred thousand clones, just under 80% seen once. The starting material was PBMCs, obtained before ibrutinib treatment. This receptor was obtained from a human donor with chronic lymphocytic leukemia. The rearrangement uses TRBV7-6 and TRBJ2-7, with 14 bases lining up with TRBD2. The CDR3: CASSSWTSGRINEQYF. CDR3 in DNA: TGTGCCAGCAGCTCCTGGACTAGCGGGAGGATAAACGAGCAGTACTTC.